Listed below are T cell receptor beta chains from one sample, sequenced in a study of T cells in Graves' hyperthyroidism and ophthalmopathy. Via MiXCR, TCRdb re-called the multiplex PCR reads, giving one row per CDR3 protein. The sample holds approximately 400,000 distinct CDR3 sequences, about 20% seen once. Sequences were obtained from blood. Receptors were obtained from a woman between 18 and 30 years old with Graves' hyperthyroidism. Each CDR3 is given with its conserved first and last residue. Each record gives: V gene, D gene, clone size, J gene, CDR3 protein, CDR3 DNA. D genes are given only for firm matches. For some rows the clone size is stated as once, few or many, or as a class when expanded; others skip it.

TRBV6-1	NA	many	TRBJ1-4	CASSERSRGQNEKLFF	TGTGCCAGCAGTGAAAGGTCGAGGGGCCAGAATGAAAAACTGTTTTTT
TRBV7-9	NA	NA	TRBJ1-1	CASSINTNTEAFF	TGTGCCAGCAGCATTAATACGAACACTGAAGCTTTCTTT
TRBV28	NA	many	TRBJ1-5	CASGEFTHSQPQHF	TGTGCCAGCGGGGAATTCACCCACAGTCAGCCCCAGCATTTT
TRBV20-1	NA	many	TRBJ2-5	CSARDWVQEREETQYF	TGCAGTGCTAGAGATTGGGTACAGGAAAGAGAAGAGACCCAGTACTTC
TRBV12-3/TRBV12-4	NA	many	TRBJ1-1	CASSLPWNTEAFF	TGTGCCAGCAGTCTCCCGTGGAACACTGAAGCTTTCTTT
TRBV6-1	NA	many	TRBJ1-1	CASSGGKGHTEAFF	TGTGCCAGCAGTGGGGGGAAGGGTCACACTGAAGCTTTCTTT
TRBV15	NA	NA	TRBJ1-2	CATSRDRQNYGYTF	TGTGCCACCAGCAGAGATCGACAGAACTATGGCTACACCTTC
TRBV25-1	NA	many	TRBJ2-5	CASSDPGVVTQYF	TGTGCCAGCAGTGACCCCGGAGTGGTGACCCAGTACTTC
TRBV2	TRBD1	many	TRBJ1-1	CANSRTGMNTEAFF	TGTGCCAACTCCAGGACAGGGATGAACACTGAAGCTTTCTTT
TRBV6-1	TRBD1	many	TRBJ2-7	CASSERGRDRENEQYF	TGTGCCAGCAGTGAAAGGGGCCGGGACAGGGAAAACGAGCAGTACTTC
TRBV25-1	NA	many	TRBJ1-1	CASSEYHSHTEAFF	TGTGCCAGCAGTGAATATCACAGCCACACTGAAGCTTTCTTT